What follows are 15 T cell receptor beta chains derived from one specimen sequenced in a study of cytomegalovirus exposure and HLA in healthy donors. PCR was performed using 60 Vbeta and 13 Jbeta primers. Profiled with immunoSEQ multiplex PCR; TCRdb holds only in-frame clones, not every one. The table shows 130,000 or so clones, with over 60% occurring only once. Input material: PBMCs. The receptors shown here come from a female donor in good health and CMV-seropositive.

The chain joins TRBV7-2 to TRBJ2-1, with a possible D match to TRBD2 (7 bases). V lost 2 bases and J 6 bases, leaving 20 bases between the germline ends. Germline V gene data show CDR1 as SGHTA and CDR2 as FQGNSA. This CDR3 is built from 17 residues. In nucleotides, the CDR3 is TGTGCCAGCAGCTTAAGTTTAGGGGGAGGGAGAACCAATGAGCAGTTCTTC. As protein: CASSLSLGGGRTNEQFF.

In DNA form, the CDR3 reads TGCGCCAGCAGCTTGGGGGCTCAAGAGACCCAGTACTTC. It specifies CASSLGAQETQYF. The rearrangement joins TRBV5-1 to TRBJ2-5, with D unresolved. V lost 0 bases, J lost 2 bases, and 5 bases lay in between. Germline CDR1 and CDR2: SGHRS and YFSETQ. The CDR3 sequence is 13 residues long.

In regard to this clone: The identical CDR3 is also encoded by other nucleotide sequences in the sample. The chain carries TRBV11-2 and TRBJ1-2; the D is unclear. The CDR3 contains 14 residues. The germline V gene encodes CDR1 SGHAT and CDR2 FQNNGV. The V gene lost 1 base and the J gene lost 1 base, with 7 bases spanning the gap. The CDR3 region is CASSLASGNYGYTF. CDR3 coding DNA: TGTGCCAGCAGCTTAGCGTCGGGTAACTATGGCTACACCTTC.

V usage is TRBV7-9 and J usage is TRBJ2-2; perhaps TRBD1 as D (6 bases). The CDR3 covers 15 residues. Germline V gene sequence: CDR1 SEHNR, CDR2 FQNEAQ (reference sequence). V dropped 2 bases and J dropped 3 bases, with 10 bases sitting between them. CDR3 DNA: TGTGCCAGCAGCTTACGCAACAGGGACACCGGGGAGCTGTTTTTT. Its protein is CASSLRNRDTGELFF.

CDR3 in DNA: TGTGCCAGCCGTAGTCGGGGGGCGACAGATACGCAGTATTTT. Its translation is CASRSRGATDTQYF. The rearrangement uses TRBV28 and TRBJ2-3; weak D call: TRBD2 (7 bases). This CDR3 contains 14 residues. Germline loops: CDR1 MDHEN, CDR2 SYDVKM. The V end lost 8 bases, the J end lost 3 bases, and 15 bases lay between the germline ends.

The table lists this clone with a count of one. The chain recombines TRBV11-2 with TRBJ2-7; 10 bases map to TRBD2. Germline V gene lookup returns CDR1 SGHAT and CDR2 FQNNGV. The length of the CDR3 is 15 residues. After removal of 6 bases from V and 7 bases from J, the junction contained 12 bases not matched to a gene. Written as DNA, the CDR3 is TGTGCCAGCAGGAGACTAGCGGGCCGGATTGGGGAGCAGTACTTC. Its protein product is CASRRLAGRIGEQYF.

This sequence joins TRBV6-1 and TRBJ2-3; the match to TRBD1 covers 7 bases. Germline-derived CDR1 and CDR2 are MNHNS and SASEGT. V shed 8 bases, J shed 0 bases, and the junction held 5 bases outside the gene matches. The CDR3 is made up of 14 amino acids. CDR3 coding DNA: TGTGCCAGCCAGACAGGGTACAGCACAGATACGCAGTATTTT. It yields the protein CASQTGYSTDTQYF.

V is TRBV4-2 and J is TRBJ2-7, with a tentative D call TRBD2 (5 bases). CDR3 length: 13 amino acids. Looked up from germline, CDR1 is LGHNA and CDR2 is YNFKEQ. Trimming shortened V by 0 bases and J by 6 bases, and 9 bases separated the two germline ends. CDR3 nucleotide sequence: TGTGCCAGCAGCCAAGAGAAGCGGACCGAGCAGTACTTC. Its translation is CASSQEKRTEQYF.

This chain links TRBV11-2 with TRBJ2-7; 9 bases line up with TRBD1. CDR3 size: 14 residues. CDR1 is SGHAT and CDR2 is FQNNGV in the germline V gene. With V trimmed by 5 bases and J by 4 bases, 6 bases remained unmatched. The CDR3 DNA reads as TGTGCCAGCAGCCTGGACAGGGGAGGGTACGAGCAGTACTTC. This sequence encodes CASSLDRGGYEQYF.

This clone was recorded once. The V and J genes are TRBV9 and TRBJ1-1; tentative D call: TRBD1 (6 bases). CDR3 length equals 13 residues. V lost 2 bases and J lost 5, with 10 bases in between. Per the germline V gene, CDR1 is SGDLS and CDR2 is YYNGEE. This chain's CDR3 is CASSVGGTTEAFF. The CDR3 DNA reads TGTGCCAGCAGCGTGGGGGGGACAACTGAAGCTTTCTTT.

This sequence joins TRBV11-2 and TRBJ2-7; D is ambiguous. V gave up 3 bases and J gave up 0 bases, with 6 bases separating them. Germline V gene data show CDR1 as SGHAT and CDR2 as FQNNGV. This CDR3 is 13 amino acids long. CDR3 sequence: CASSLYSSYEQYF. CDR3 DNA: TGTGCCAGCAGCTTGTATAGCTCCTACGAGCAGTACTTC. Supplemented by reference TRBV11-2 and TRBJ2-7, the full variable domain reads EAGVAQSPRYKIIEKRQSVAFWCNPISGHATLYWYQQILGQGPKLLIQFQNNGVVDDSQLPKDRFSAERLKGVDSTLKIQPAKLEDSAVYLCASSLYSSYEQYFGPGTRLTVT.

With regard to this clone: The junction does not match germline at one end; this may be a read error. J is TRBJ1-3 and V is TRBV7-9; no clear D. CDR3 length: 12 residues. Germline V gene lookup returns CDR1 SEHNR and CDR2 FQNEAQ (reference sequence). Here the CDR3 reads CSSGGGGNTIYF. The CDR3 DNA reads as TGTTCCAGCGGAGGTGGTGGAAACACCATATATTTT. The full variable domain, rest sourced from reference TRBV7-9 and TRBJ1-3, is DTGVSQNPRHKITKRGQNVTFRCDPISEHNRLYWYRQTLGQGPEFLTYFQNEAQLEKSRLLSDRFSAERPKGSFSTLEIQRTEQGDSAMYLCSSGGGGNTIYFGEGSWLTVV.

The gene calls are TRBV5-3 and TRBJ2-7; TRBD1 matches at 8 bases. TRBV5-3 falls under the ORF class, with uncertain function. The CDR3 covers 16 residues. The V and J ends lost 9 bases and 3 bases, in that order; junction bases with no gene match: 17. This CDR3 is CAKGAGGRGWVYEQYF. The CDR3 DNA follows: TGTGCCAAAGGGGCAGGGGGCCGGGGGTGGGTCTACGAGCAGTACTTC.

This clone was observed a few times. The CDR3: CASSLPRTGGNYEQYF. The CDR3 DNA reads as TGTGCCAGCAGCTTGCCAAGGACAGGGGGGAACTACGAGCAGTACTTC. The chain joins TRBV5-4 to TRBJ2-7, with 10 bases fitting TRBD1. With 1 base clipped from V and 3 bases from J, the junction kept 7 bases outside the gene matches. CDR1 SGHNT and CDR2 YYREEE come from the germline V gene (reference sequence). This CDR3 is 16 amino acids long.

The chain is built from TRBV7-9 and TRBJ1-1; D unresolved. The length of the CDR3 is 15 residues. Germline loops: CDR1 SEHNR, CDR2 FQNEAQ (reference sequence). The ends were cut back, 3 bases at V and 1 base at J, with 12 bases in the middle. The CDR3 spells CASSLLGPKNTEAFF. For the CDR3, the DNA is TGTGCCAGCAGCTTGTTGGGCCCAAAGAACACTGAAGCTTTCTTT.